This T cell receptor (beta chain) was sequenced for a study of blood T cell repertoires in COVID-19. V dropped 7 bases and J dropped 5 bases, with 22 bases sitting between them. The CDR3 runs 16 residues. CDR1 is PRHDT, CDR2 FYEKMQ, per germline (reference sequence). Sequencing was performed with immunoSEQ multiplex PCR; in TCRdb, only in-frame clones are kept and a portion is missing. The sample lists approximately 50,000 clones, around nine tenths occurring once. V is TRBV13 and J is TRBJ2-3, with D maybe TRBD1 (5 bases). The receptor's source is a man between 50 and 59 years old with active COVID-19. Sequenced input: peripheral blood. The CDR3 reads CASNPWGSSPLDTQYF. CDR3 nucleotides: TGTGCCAGCAACCCCTGGGGCTCTAGTCCTCTAGATACGCAGTATTTT. Drawing the rest from reference TRBV13 and TRBJ2-3, the complete variable domain is AAGVIQSPRHLIKEKRETATLKCYPIPRHDTVYWYQQGPGQDPQFLISFYEKMQSDKGSIPDRFSAQQFSDYHSELNMSSLELGDSALYFCASNPWGSSPLDTQYFGPGTRLTVL.